The rows below give T cell receptor beta chains drawn from one sample of a study of control samples from healthy donors and cancer patients. The protocol was immunoSEQ multiplex PCR, while the TCRdb copy is restricted to in-frame clones and leaves out a portion. The profile shows about 140,000 clones, around nine tenths of them singletons. Sequencing was carried out using blood. Receptor source: a man aged 25 to 40 in good health. Both conserved end residues are part of each CDR3. D genes are given only for firm matches. Part of the rows lack a size; the others show once, few, many or a class for expanded clones.

J gene	clone size	V gene	D gene	CDR3 DNA	CDR3 protein
TRBJ1-2	NA	TRBV7-3	TRBD1	TGTGCCAGCAGCCCTTCGGACAGGGTGTGGGGCTACACCTTC	CASSPSDRVWGYTF
TRBJ2-7	NA	TRBV5-5	TRBD1	TGTGCCAGCAGTTCCCCGGGACAGATCTACGAGCAGTACTTC	CASSSPGQIYEQYF
TRBJ2-2	NA	TRBV30	TRBD1	TGTGCCTGGATGCAGGGGGCTTTGGACACCGGGGAGCTGTTTTTT	CAWMQGALDTGELFF
TRBJ2-3	NA	TRBV20-1	TRBD2	TGCAGTGCTAGTGCGGGAGGCCCCGTAATGGATACGCAGTATTTT	CSASAGGPVMDTQYF
TRBJ2-3	NA	TRBV7-9	NA	TGTGCCAGCAGCTATCCTCAGAACTTACCCACAGATACGCAGTATTTT	CASSYPQNLPTDTQYF
TRBJ1-6	NA	TRBV28	NA	TGTGCCAGCAGTGTCTCGCAGGACGGCTATAATTCACCCCTCCACTTT	CASSVSQDGYNSPLHF
TRBJ1-1	NA	TRBV7-2	NA	TGTGCCAGCAGCTTAGGAACGGGGACTGAAGCTTTCTTT	CASSLGTGTEAFF
TRBJ2-1	once	TRBV28	TRBD2	TGTGCCAGTAGGAGGACTAGCGGGAGGTTAGGCAATGAGCAGTTCTTC	CASRRTSGRLGNEQFF
TRBJ2-1	NA	TRBV7-9	NA	TGTGCCAGCAGCTTAGCGGGAATCCCCAATGAGCAGTTCTTC	CASSLAGIPNEQFF
TRBJ1-2	NA	TRBV5-1	NA	TGCGCCAGCAGCAGACAGACAGGTTCTAACTATGGCTACACCTTC	CASSRQTGSNYGYTF
TRBJ1-4	NA	TRBV7-9	NA	TGTGCCAGCGGGAAGGACCGGAACAATGAAAAACTGTTTTTT	CASGKDRNNEKLFF
TRBJ2-1	NA	TRBV30	TRBD2	TGTGCCTGGAGTGCCGGGACTAGCCCCTACAATGAGCAGTTCTTC	CAWSAGTSPYNEQFF
TRBJ2-7	once	TRBV7-8	NA	TGTGCCAGCAGCTTAGGGGGCTCCTACGATCAGTACTTC	CASSLGGSYDQYF
TRBJ1-2	NA	TRBV29-1	NA	TGCAGCGTTCTCGGTTATGGCTACACCTTC	CSVLGYGYTF
TRBJ2-6	NA	TRBV18	TRBD1	TGTGCCAGCTCACAAACAGGGGCTGGGGCCAACGTCCTGACTTTC	CASSQTGAGANVLTF
TRBJ2-1	NA	TRBV2	TRBD2	TGTGCCAGCACCCCGCCGGGACTAGCGGACAATGAGCAGTTCTTC	CASTPPGLADNEQFF
TRBJ1-1	NA	TRBV4-1	NA	TGCGCCAGCAGCCAACAGAGAATGAACACTGAAGCTTTCTTT	CASSQQRMNTEAFF
TRBJ2-1	NA	TRBV6-2/TRBV6-3	TRBD2	TGTGCCAGCAGCGCCGGGACTAGCGGGAGACCCAATGAGCAGTTCTTC	CASSAGTSGRPNEQFF
TRBJ2-5	once	TRBV30	NA	TGTGCCTGGAGTGGCGGAGTCCAAGAGACCCAGTACTTC	CAWSGGVQETQYF
TRBJ2-5	NA	TRBV3-1/TRBV3-2	TRBD1	TGTGCCAGCAATTCGGGACAGGGAGAGACCCAGTACTTC	CASNSGQGETQYF
TRBJ1-5	once	TRBV11-2	TRBD1	TGTGCCAGCAGCTTAGGGACAGGGTCCATCAATCAGCCCCAGCATTTT	CASSLGTGSINQPQHF
TRBJ2-2	once	TRBV9	NA	TGTGCCAGCACTCCCCGCGGGGACACCGGGGAGCTGTTTTTT	CASTPRGDTGELFF